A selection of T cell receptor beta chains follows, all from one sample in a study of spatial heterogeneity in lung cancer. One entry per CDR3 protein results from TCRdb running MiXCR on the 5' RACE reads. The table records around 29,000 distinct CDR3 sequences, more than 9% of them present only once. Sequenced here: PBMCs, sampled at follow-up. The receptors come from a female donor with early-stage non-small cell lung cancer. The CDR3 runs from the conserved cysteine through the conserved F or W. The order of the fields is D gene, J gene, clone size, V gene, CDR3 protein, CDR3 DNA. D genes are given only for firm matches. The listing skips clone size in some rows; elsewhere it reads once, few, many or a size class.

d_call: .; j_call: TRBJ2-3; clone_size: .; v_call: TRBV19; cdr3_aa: CASSMVGGYGTDTQYF; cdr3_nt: TGTGCCAGTAGTATGGTCGGCGGTTACGGCACAGATACGCAGTATTTT
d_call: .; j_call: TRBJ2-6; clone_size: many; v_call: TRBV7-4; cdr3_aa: CASSLGTGRDSGANVLTF; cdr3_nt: TGTGCCAGCAGCTTAGGTACAGGGAGGGATTCTGGGGCCAACGTCCTGACTTTC
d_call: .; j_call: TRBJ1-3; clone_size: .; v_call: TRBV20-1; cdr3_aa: CSGTLLDSGNTIYF; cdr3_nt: TGCAGTGGAACTCTTCTAGACTCTGGAAACACCATATATTTT
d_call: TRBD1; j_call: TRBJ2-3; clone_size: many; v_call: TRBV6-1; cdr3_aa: CASSVFRGTGTDTQYF; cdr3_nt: TGTGCCAGCAGTGTCTTCAGGGGGACAGGCACAGATACGCAGTATTTT
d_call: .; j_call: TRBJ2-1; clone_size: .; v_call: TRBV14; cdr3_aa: CASSQGRATYNEQFF; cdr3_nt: TGTGCCAGCAGCCAAGGGAGGGCCACCTACAATGAGCAGTTCTTC
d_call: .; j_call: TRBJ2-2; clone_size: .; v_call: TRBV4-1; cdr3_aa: CASSQEGNSANTGELFF; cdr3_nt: TGCGCCAGCAGCCAAGAGGGGAACAGCGCGAACACCGGGGAGCTGTTTTTT
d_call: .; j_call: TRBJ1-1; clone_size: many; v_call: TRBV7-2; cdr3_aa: CASSNRGREAFF; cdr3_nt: TGTGCCAGCAGCAACCGGGGCCGTGAAGCTTTCTTT
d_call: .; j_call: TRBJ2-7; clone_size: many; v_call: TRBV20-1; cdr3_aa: CSARVGRGFSYEQYF; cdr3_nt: TGCAGTGCTAGAGTAGGCAGGGGCTTTTCCTACGAGCAGTACTTC
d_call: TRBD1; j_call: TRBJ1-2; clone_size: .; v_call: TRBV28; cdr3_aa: CASRPSQGGGYTF; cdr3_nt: TGTGCCAGCAGACCCTCACAGGGGGGCGGCTACACCTTC
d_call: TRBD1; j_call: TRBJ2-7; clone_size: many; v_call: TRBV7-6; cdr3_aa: CASSPWTGEYEQYF; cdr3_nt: TGTGCCAGCAGCCCGTGGACAGGGGAGTACGAGCAGTACTTC
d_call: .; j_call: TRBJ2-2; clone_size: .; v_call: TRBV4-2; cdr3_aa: CASSSHGGNTGELFF; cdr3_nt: TGTGCCAGCAGCTCCCACGGGGGGAACACCGGGGAGCTGTTTTTT
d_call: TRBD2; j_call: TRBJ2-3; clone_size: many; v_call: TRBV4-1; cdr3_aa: CASSQAVIERGSTDTQYF; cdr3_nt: TGCGCCAGCAGCCAAGCTGTCATCGAGCGGGGGAGCACAGATACGCAGTATTTT
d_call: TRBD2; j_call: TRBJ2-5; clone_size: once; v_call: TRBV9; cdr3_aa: CASSPSGGAGETQYF; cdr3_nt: TGTGCCAGCAGCCCGAGCGGGGGGGCGGGTGAGACCCAGTACTTC
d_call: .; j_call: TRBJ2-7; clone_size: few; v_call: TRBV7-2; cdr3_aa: CASSPPGVAYEQYF; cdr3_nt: TGTGCCAGCAGCCCGCCGGGGGTTGCCTACGAGCAGTACTTC
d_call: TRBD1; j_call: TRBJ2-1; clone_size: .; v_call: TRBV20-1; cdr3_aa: CSAFPGQGLRNEQFF; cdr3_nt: TGCAGTGCTTTCCCGGGACAGGGACTTCGAAATGAGCAGTTCTTC
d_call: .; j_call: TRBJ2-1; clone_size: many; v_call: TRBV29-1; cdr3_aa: CSVEPSRVNEQFF; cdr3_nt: TGCAGCGTTGAACCGTCGAGGGTCAATGAGCAGTTCTTC
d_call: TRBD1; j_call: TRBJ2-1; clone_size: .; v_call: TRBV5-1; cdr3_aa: CASSWGRTGDFNEQFF; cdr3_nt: TGCGCCAGCAGCTGGGGGAGGACAGGGGACTTCAATGAGCAGTTCTTC
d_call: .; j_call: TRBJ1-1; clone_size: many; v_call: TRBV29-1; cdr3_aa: CSVEGITEAFF; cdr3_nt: TGCAGCGTTGAGGGGATCACTGAAGCTTTCTTT
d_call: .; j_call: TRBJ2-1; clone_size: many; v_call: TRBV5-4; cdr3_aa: CASRAMRGSYNEQFF; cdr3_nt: TGTGCCAGCCGAGCTATGAGGGGCTCCTACAATGAGCAGTTCTTC
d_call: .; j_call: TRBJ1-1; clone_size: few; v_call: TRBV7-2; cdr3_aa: CASSFGDLNTEAFF; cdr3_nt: TGTGCCAGCAGCTTCGGAGATTTGAACACTGAAGCTTTCTTT
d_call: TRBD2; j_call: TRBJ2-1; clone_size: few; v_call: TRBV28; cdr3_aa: CASGPTSGGYNEQFF; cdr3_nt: TGTGCCAGCGGGCCAACTAGCGGAGGGTACAATGAGCAGTTCTTC
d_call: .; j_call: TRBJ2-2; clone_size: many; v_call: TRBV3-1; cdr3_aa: CASSPRTNTGELFF; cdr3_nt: TGTGCCAGCAGCCCCCGTACGAACACCGGGGAGCTGTTTTTT
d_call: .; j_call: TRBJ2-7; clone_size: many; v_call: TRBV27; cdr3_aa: CASSFKGPTYEQYF; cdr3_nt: TGTGCCAGCAGTTTTAAGGGGCCAACCTACGAGCAGTACTTC
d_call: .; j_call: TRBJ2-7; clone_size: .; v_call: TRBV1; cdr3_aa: CTSTVPQGSEQYF; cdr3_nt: TGCACCAGCACCGTACCACAGGGATCCGAGCAGTACTTC
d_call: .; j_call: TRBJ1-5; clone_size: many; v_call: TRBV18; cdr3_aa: CASSPDGQSGNQPQHF; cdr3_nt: TGTGCCAGCTCACCCGACGGACAGTCTGGAAATCAGCCCCAGCATTTT
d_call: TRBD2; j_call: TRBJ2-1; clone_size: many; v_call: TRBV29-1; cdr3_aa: CSVASGGSSYNEQFF; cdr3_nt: TGCAGCGTTGCCAGCGGGGGAAGCTCCTACAATGAGCAGTTCTTC
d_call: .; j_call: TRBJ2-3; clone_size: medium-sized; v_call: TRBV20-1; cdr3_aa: CSARDPGGADTQYF; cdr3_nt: TGCAGTGCTAGAGATCCAGGGGGGGCAGATACGCAGTATTTT
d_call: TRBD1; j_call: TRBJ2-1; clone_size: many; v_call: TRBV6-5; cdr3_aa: CATSSGQGGGNEQFF; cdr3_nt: TGTGCCACCTCCTCGGGACAGGGAGGAGGCAATGAGCAGTTCTTC
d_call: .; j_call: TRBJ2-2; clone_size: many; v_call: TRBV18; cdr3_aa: CASSLEGPHAGELFF; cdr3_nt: TGTGCCAGCTCACTTGAGGGCCCCCACGCCGGGGAGCTGTTTTTT
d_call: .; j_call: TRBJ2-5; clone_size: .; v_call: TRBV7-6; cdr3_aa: CASSSPWTANPKTQYF; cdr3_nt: TGTGCCAGCAGCTCCCCTTGGACGGCCAATCCAAAGACCCAGTACTTC
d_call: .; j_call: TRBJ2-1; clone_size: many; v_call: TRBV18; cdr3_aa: CASSPVEYNEQFF; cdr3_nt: TGTGCCAGCTCACCGGTAGAGTACAATGAGCAGTTCTTC
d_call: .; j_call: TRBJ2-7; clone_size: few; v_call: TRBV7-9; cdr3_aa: CASSLLLIDEQYF; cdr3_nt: TGTGCCAGCAGCTTACTATTGATAGACGAGCAGTACTTC
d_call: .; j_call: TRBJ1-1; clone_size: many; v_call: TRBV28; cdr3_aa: CASSFPGEGMSRSAEAFF; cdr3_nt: TGTGCCAGCAGTTTCCCGGGCGAAGGAATGTCCAGATCGGCTGAAGCTTTCTTT
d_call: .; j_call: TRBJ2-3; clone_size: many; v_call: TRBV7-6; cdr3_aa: CASSLYADTQYF; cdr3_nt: TGTGCCAGCAGCTTATACGCAGATACGCAGTATTTT
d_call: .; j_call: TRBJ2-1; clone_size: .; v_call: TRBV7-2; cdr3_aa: CACSLVNEQFF; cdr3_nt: TGTGCCTGCAGCTTAGTGAATGAGCAGTTCTTC
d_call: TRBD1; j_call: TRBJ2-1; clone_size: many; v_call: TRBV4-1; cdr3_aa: CASSTSPRQGQTNEQFF; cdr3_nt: TGCGCCAGCAGCACCTCCCCTCGACAGGGCCAAACCAATGAGCAGTTCTTC
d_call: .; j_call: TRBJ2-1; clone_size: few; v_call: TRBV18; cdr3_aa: CASSPTASNEQFF; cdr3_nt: TGTGCCAGCTCGCCGACAGCAAGCAATGAGCAGTTCTTC
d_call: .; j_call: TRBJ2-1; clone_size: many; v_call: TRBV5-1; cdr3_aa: CASSSVTKNNEQFF; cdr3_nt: TGCGCCAGCAGCTCAGTGACAAAAAACAATGAGCAGTTCTTC
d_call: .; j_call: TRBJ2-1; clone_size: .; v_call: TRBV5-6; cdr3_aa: CASSLLFAEQFF; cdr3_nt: TGTGCCAGCAGCTTATTATTCGCCGAGCAGTTCTTC
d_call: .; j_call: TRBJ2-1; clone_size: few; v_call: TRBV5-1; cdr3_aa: CASSLDLPYNEQFF; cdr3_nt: TGCGCCAGCAGTTTGGATCTACCTTACAATGAGCAGTTCTTC